This T cell receptor beta chain derives from a study of blood T cell repertoires in COVID-19. The CDR3 totals 14 residues. Germline CDR1 MNHEY, CDR2 SVGAGI. The V gene end was trimmed by 4 bases and the J gene end by 8 bases; junction bases not matched to a gene: 3. Method: immunoSEQ multiplex PCR; TCRdb's copy keeps in-frame clones and lacks some. The sample has 170,000 or so clones; about 90% are singletons. Sequenced material: PBMCs or T cells enriched from blood (not recorded which). The clonotype comes from a woman aged 18-29 years who had recovered from COVID-19. V usage is TRBV6-5 and J usage is TRBJ1-6; 9 bases match TRBD1. In nucleotides, the CDR3 is TGTGCCAGCAGTTCGGACAGGGGAGATTCACCCCTCCACTTT. It yields the protein CASSSDRGDSPLHF.